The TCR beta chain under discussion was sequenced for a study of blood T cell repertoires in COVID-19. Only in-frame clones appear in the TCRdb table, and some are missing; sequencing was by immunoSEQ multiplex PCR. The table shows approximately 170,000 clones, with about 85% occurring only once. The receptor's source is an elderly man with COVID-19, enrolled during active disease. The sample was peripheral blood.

DNA for the CDR3: TGTGCCAGCAGCTCAGGACTAGGCTATAGCACAGATACGCAGTATTTT. Protein product: CASSSGLGYSTDTQYF. The chain combines TRBV7-2 with TRBJ2-3; 7 bases are shared with TRBD2. V trimming: 4 bases; J trimming: 0 bases; junction bases outside the gene matches: 7. The germline V gene encodes CDR1 SGHTA and CDR2 FQGNSA. This CDR3 spans 16 amino acids.